Below are 21 T cell receptor beta chains sequenced from a single sample in a study of T cells in Graves' hyperthyroidism and ophthalmopathy. Amplified regions were TCR beta CDR3 sequences from RNA transcripts. The primer set for the first-round RT-PCR of the TCR CDR3 was HTBI. From the multiplex PCR reads, TCRdb called clonotypes with MiXCR, one entry per CDR3 protein. The sample yields about 270,000 distinct CDR3 sequences, 22% seen once. The specimen was blood. The receptors come from a man younger than 45 with Graves' ophthalmopathy.

The chain joins TRBV3-1 to TRBJ2-2; tentatively, D is TRBD1 (5 bases). The DNA end is more similar to TRBJ1-1, so the J call may be wrong. The germline V gene encodes CDR1 LGHDT and CDR2 YNNKEL (reference sequence). There are 14 residues in the CDR3. CDR3 DNA sequence: TGTGCCAGCAGCCAAGATCGGTCGGGGGTTGGAGCTTTCTTT. This codes for CASSQDRSGVGAFF.

This clonotype was seen more than once but under ten times. This chain joins TRBV10-1 and TRBJ2-1; D may be TRBD1 or TRBD2 (6 bases each). From germline, CDR1 is WNHNN and CDR2 SYGVQD (reference sequence). The CDR3 is 13 amino acids. V shed 2 bases and J shed 6 bases, with 8 bases lying between them. CDR3 coding DNA: TGCGCCAGCAGTGAGCCGGGGGCCAATGAGCAGTTCTTC. It translates to CASSEPGANEQFF.

The V call is TRBV11-1, the J call TRBJ2-1; 10 nucleotides match TRBD1. The CDR3 spans 17 residues. V lost 4 bases to trimming and J lost 3 bases; unmatched junction nucleotides: 9. Germline values: CDR1 SGHAT, CDR2 FQDESV (reference sequence). The CDR3 DNA follows: TGTGCCAGCAGCTCTGATCGGGACAGGGGTTTCTACAATGAGCAGTTCTTC. This codes for CASSSDRDRGFYNEQFF.

This clonotype was recorded a few times. The V call is TRBV20-1, the J call TRBJ1-5; possible D gene TRBD1, 6 bases. The CDR3 runs 16 residues. Germline V gives CDR1 DFQATT, CDR2 SNEGSKA (reference sequence). The V and J ends lost 1 base and 0 bases respectively, with 13 bases between them. The CDR3 sequence is CSARVPGAYSNQPQHF. The CDR3 DNA reads TGCAGTGCTAGAGTCCCAGGGGCCTATAGCAATCAGCCCCAGCATTTT.

This clonotype has only a few counts. The chain recombines TRBV5-1 with TRBJ2-3; no clear D gene. The CDR3 is 16 amino acids. Germline V gene sequence: CDR1 SGHRS, CDR2 YFSETQ. The V and J ends lost 0 bases and 0 bases respectively, with 11 bases between them. The CDR3 region is CASSLATSYSTDTQYF. The DNA for the CDR3 is TGCGCCAGCAGCTTGGCCACGTCCTATAGCACAGATACGCAGTATTTT.

The table lists this clonotype with many counts. V and J are TRBV2 and TRBJ2-7; TRBD2 matches 8 bases. Germline lookup yields CDR1 SNHLY and CDR2 FYNNEI. This CDR3 has 15 amino acids. V trimming: 4 bases; J trimming: 0 bases; junction bases outside the gene matches: 5. DNA of the CDR3: TGTGCCAGCAGTGTGAGCGGGAGTGTCTCCTACGAGCAGTACTTC. This gives the protein CASSVSGSVSYEQYF. The variable domain in full, completed from reference TRBV2 and TRBJ2-7, reads EPEVTQTPSHQVTQMGQEVILRCVPISNHLYFYWYRQILGQKVEFLVSFYNNEISEKSEIFDDQFSVERPDGSNFTLKIRSTKLEDSAMYFCASSVSGSVSYEQYFGPGTRLTVT.

In this sample, this clonotype turned up a few times. The chain uses TRBV15 and TRBJ2-2, with 10 bases that match TRBD1. CDR1 is LNHNV, CDR2 YYDKDF, per germline (reference sequence). The CDR3 extends over 18 amino acids. The junction had 13 bases not matched to a gene; V was cut back by 4 bases and J by 5 bases. CDR3 coding DNA: TGTGCCACCAGCACCCGCCGCCCCGACAGGGGGCGTACCGGGGAGCTGTTTTTT. Translating gives CATSTRRPDRGRTGELFF.

This clonotype was found once. This chain links TRBV5-1 with TRBJ1-3; D perhaps matches TRBD1 (5 bases). There are 17 residues in the CDR3. Trimming removed 0 bases from V and 0 bases from J, with 13 bases in between. Germline loops: CDR1 SGHRS, CDR2 YFSETQ. As DNA, the CDR3 is TGCGCCAGCAGCTTGGCCCCGACAGCCAGCTCTGGAAACACCATATATTTT. It yields the protein CASSLAPTASSGNTIYF. Variable domain in full (rest from reference TRBV5-1 and TRBJ1-3): KAGVTQTPRYLIKTRGQQVTLSCSPISGHRSVSWYQQTPGQGLQFLFEYFSETQRNKGNFPGRFSGRQFSNSRSEMNVSTLELGDSALYLCASSLAPTASSGNTIYFGEGSWLTVV.

The rearrangement links TRBV7-2 to TRBJ2-7; 10 bases agree with TRBD1. The CDR3 runs to 16 residues. J gave up 2 bases and V 1 base, and 5 bases lay outside the gene matches. Germline V gives CDR1 SGHTA, CDR2 FQGNSA. The CDR3 region is CASSLGPDRGTYEQYF. CDR3 DNA: TGTGCCAGCAGCTTAGGTCCGGACAGGGGGACCTACGAGCAGTACTTC. The full variable domain, completed using reference TRBV7-2 and TRBJ2-7, is GAGVSQSPSNKVTEKGKDVELRCDPISGHTALYWYRQSLGQGLEFLIYFQGNSAPDKSGLPSDRFSAERTGGSVSTLTIQRTQQEDSAVYLCASSLGPDRGTYEQYFGPGTRLTVT.

The table lists this clonotype with many counts. This chain connects TRBV30 to TRBJ1-3, with D unresolved. This CDR3 region has 12 residues. Germline loops: CDR1 GTSNPN, CDR2 SVGIG (reference sequence). V was clipped by 3 bases and J by 4 bases, with 7 bases between them. The CDR3, as DNA: TGTGCCTGGAGCCTCGGCGGAAACACCATATATTTT. This codes for CAWSLGGNTIYF.

This clonotype was seen at least ten times. In nucleotides, the CDR3 is TGTGCCAGCAGCAAGACAGCTAACATGAACACTGAAGCTTTCTTT. Its translation: CASSKTANMNTEAFF. This chain connects TRBV7-8 to TRBJ1-1; weak D call: TRBD1 (5 bases). Germline-derived CDR1 and CDR2 are SGHVS and FQNEAQ. Trimming shortened V by 5 bases and J by 0 bases, and 13 bases separated the two germline ends. The CDR3 is made up of 15 amino acids.

V and J are TRBV10-2 and TRBJ2-5, with unresolved D. From germline, CDR1 is WSHSY and CDR2 SAAADI. V dropped 5 bases and J dropped 3 bases, with 25 bases sitting between them. The CDR3 sequence is 18 residues long. CDR3 in amino acids: CASSTRARHSSSKETQYF. In DNA, the CDR3 is TGCGCCAGCAGTACTCGGGCGAGGCATTCTTCATCAAAAGAGACCCAGTACTTC.

This rearrangement joins TRBV11-3 to TRBJ1-6; a weak D match, TRBD1 (5 bases). The V and J ends lost 3 bases and 7 bases respectively, with 19 bases between them. Germline V CDR1 and CDR2: SGHNT, YENEEA. There are 17 residues in the CDR3. The CDR3 reads CASSLGRAWGRNSPLHF. CDR3 DNA: TGTGCCAGCAGCTTGGGGCGGGCCTGGGGCAGGAATTCACCCCTCCACTTT.

This clonotype was found a few times. The chain combines TRBV28 with TRBJ2-7; 9 bases match TRBD1. This CDR3 has 15 amino acids. CDR1 is MDHEN and CDR2 is SYDVKM in the germline V gene. The ends lost 5 bases at V and 6 bases at J; junction bases unmatched: 11. In DNA form, the CDR3 reads TGTGCCAGCAGTGAACACCCGGGACAGGGTGGCGAGCAGTACTTC. This translates into CASSEHPGQGGEQYF. Full variable domain (rest looked up from reference TRBV28 and TRBJ2-7): DVKVTQSSRYLVKRTGEKVFLECVQDMDHENMFWYRQDPGLGLRLIYFSYDVKMKEKGDIPEGYSVSREKKERFSLILESASTNQTSMYLCASSEHPGQGGEQYFGPGTRLTVT.

The chain carries TRBV27 and TRBJ2-1, with D hard to call. The CDR3 length is 11 residues. Germline V lookup: CDR1 MNHEY, CDR2 SMNVEV (reference sequence). Trimming cost V 8 bases and J 9 bases, with 11 bases left between them. CDR3 DNA: TGTGCCAGCTTGAACGGTCTTGAGCAGTTCTTC. This gives the protein CASLNGLEQFF.

This clonotype has just a few counts. The J gene is TRBJ2-1, the V gene TRBV6-1; 10 bases fit TRBD2. Trimming took 7 bases from V and 5 from J; bases not matched to a gene: 8. The CDR3 has 15 residues. Germline CDR1 and CDR2: MNHNS and SASEGT. The CDR3 coding sequence is TGTGCCAGCACCTCCGGGACTAGCGCCAACAATGAGCAGTTCTTC. Translated, it gives CASTSGTSANNEQFF.

This clonotype has just a few counts. A junction boundary mismatches the germline segment, possibly from a read error. This rearrangement joins TRBV7-7 to TRBJ2-3; no reliable D call. The CDR3 is 15 residues long. Germline V gene data show CDR1 as SSHAT and CDR2 as FNYEAQ (reference sequence). CDR3 DNA sequence: TGTGCTAGCAGCCCGGACCCGGTTTGGACAGATACGCAGTATTTT. The encoded protein is CASSPDPVWTDTQYF.

V gene TRBV5-1 combines with J gene TRBJ1-2, with D possibly being TRBD1 (6 bases). CDR3 size: 16 residues. Deletions cut 1 base from V and 2 bases from J, with 15 bases between. Per the germline V gene, CDR1 is SGHRS and CDR2 is YFSETQ. As DNA, the CDR3 is TGCGCCAGCAGCTTGAGCGGAACAGGGCCCAACTATGGCTACACCTTC. Its protein product is CASSLSGTGPNYGYTF. Filled out from reference TRBV5-1 and TRBJ1-2, the complete variable domain reads KAGVTQTPRYLIKTRGQQVTLSCSPISGHRSVSWYQQTPGQGLQFLFEYFSETQRNKGNFPGRFSGRQFSNSRSEMNVSTLELGDSALYLCASSLSGTGPNYGYTFGSGTRLTVV.

In this sample, this clonotype turned up many times. The chain carries TRBV11-2 and TRBJ2-1; 11 nucleotides agree with TRBD2. The length of the CDR3 is 17 residues. Germline V CDR1 and CDR2: SGHAT, FQNNGV. Trimming took 5 bases from V and 0 from J; bases not matched to a gene: 6. The CDR3 DNA reads TGTGCCAGCAGCCCCGGGACTAGCGGAAGCTCCTACAATGAGCAGTTCTTC. This encodes CASSPGTSGSSYNEQFF.

The chain couples TRBV5-6 to TRBJ1-4, with 10 bases matching TRBD1. The germline V gene has CDR1 SGHDT and CDR2 YYEEEE. This CDR3 has 15 amino acids. After removal of 0 bases from V and 6 bases from J, the junction contained 2 bases not matched to a gene. CDR3 DNA sequence: TGTGCCAGCAGCTTGGCCGGGACAGGGGATGAAAAACTGTTTTTT. This sequence encodes CASSLAGTGDEKLFF.

This clonotype was counted only a few times. V usage is TRBV10-1 and J usage is TRBJ1-6, with D unresolved. The germline CDR1 and CDR2 sequences are WNHNN and SYGVQD (reference sequence). The germline V and J ends were trimmed by 2 bases and 10 bases, with 9 bases remaining between them. This CDR3 is 13 amino acids long. CDR3 protein: CASSEGSGSPLHF. As DNA, the CDR3 is TGCGCCAGCAGTGAGGGTTCGGGGTCACCCCTCCACTTT.